One and the same sample provided the 14 T cell receptor beta chains below, sequenced in a study of T-cell memory formation after mild COVID-19 (dated by TCRdb to the early 2020s). The library was prepared using 5' RACE. TCRdb shows the sequencer as Illumina NovaSeq 6000. Through fastp at Q25 and MiXCR, TCRdb rebuilt clones from the public reads, retaining in-frame beta chains. For every CDR3 protein sequence, its rows merge into one entry that carries the most common genes and DNA. For this sample the table gives 400,000 to 500,000 distinct CDR3 sequences, of which roughly 18% were detected only once. The ten largest clones represent roughly 21% of the sample. Sample: PBMCs or a T cell subset sorted from them (not recorded which). These receptor sequences come from a man younger than 35 who had mild COVID-19 (a few samples of this study predate the infection). The sample titles of this study are shuffled in the database, so cell type and time point are left out; the donor was told from shared clones.

This clonotype was recorded a few times. The CDR3 DNA reads as TGTGCCAGCAGCCCGACGGCCTATAATTCACCCCTCCACTTT. Translation: CASSPTAYNSPLHF. The genes are TRBV7-6 and TRBJ1-6; no firm D call. The germline CDR1 and CDR2 sequences are SGHVS and FNYEAQ. The CDR3 totals 14 residues. V was shortened by 5 bases and J by 2 bases, with 7 bases between the two germline ends.

This clonotype has only a few counts. The chain links TRBV6-5 to TRBJ1-2; TRBD1 aligns across 8 bases. The trim removed 5 bases at V and 7 bases at J, leaving 6 bases unmatched. The germline CDR1 and CDR2 sequences are MNHEY and SVGAGI. The CDR3 length is 13 residues. This CDR3 is CASSRTGSAGYTF. Written as DNA, the CDR3 is TGTGCCAGCAGTCGGACAGGGTCGGCTGGCTACACCTTC.

This clonotype was counted only a few times. The CDR3: CASNGGEEVPDTQYF. The CDR3 nucleotides are TGTGCCAGCAACGGGGGGGAGGAGGTTCCAGATACGCAGTATTTT. The chain employs TRBV7-3 and TRBJ2-3, with 8 bases fitting TRBD2. Germline CDR1 SGHTA, CDR2 FQGTGA. The CDR3 spans 15 residues. After removal of 7 bases from V and 4 bases from J, the junction contained 10 bases not matched to a gene.

The chain joins TRBV21-1 to TRBJ2-7. TRBV21-1 is listed as a pseudogene. CDR3 size: 17 residues. The CDR3 DNA reads TGTGCCAGCAGCAAAGGTTGGAACCACTCGAGCTCCTACGAGCAGTACTTC. It specifies CASSKGWNHSSSYEQYF.

Many counts were recorded for this clonotype. The J gene is TRBJ2-1, the V gene TRBV4-3; D is perhaps TRBD2 (6 bases). This CDR3 contains 17 residues. Germline CDR1 reads LGHNA; CDR2 reads YSLEER. The V end lost 0 bases, the J end lost 8 bases, and 20 bases lay between the germline ends. The CDR3 DNA follows: TGCGCCAGCAGCCAAGATCATGCGTGGGGAGGAACCCATGAGCAGTTCTTC. Protein sequence: CASSQDHAWGGTHEQFF.

This clonotype turned up a few times. The chain carries TRBV4-3 and TRBJ1-1; no firm D call. The CDR3 has 14 amino acids. V was trimmed by 3 bases and J by 0 bases, leaving 8 bases between them. The V gene's germline CDR1 is LGHNA and CDR2 YSLEER. In nucleotides, the CDR3 is TGCGCCAGCAGCCAGACACGGATGAACACTGAAGCTTTCTTT. The encoded protein is CASSQTRMNTEAFF.

The V gene is TRBV4-3, the J gene TRBJ1-4; no reliable D call. The CDR3 runs to 17 residues. Germline assignment: CDR1 LGHNA and CDR2 YSLEER. V lost 1 base to trimming and J lost 4 bases, with 16 bases between them. The CDR3: CASSQVNVGRYNEKLFF. CDR3 in DNA: TGCGCCAGCAGCCAAGTTAACGTCGGGCGGTATAATGAAAAACTGTTTTTT.

DNA for the CDR3: TGCAGTCTAGAGGGACTAGCTGACAATGAGCAGTTCTTC. Translated, it gives CSLEGLADNEQFF. The rearrangement links TRBV20-1 to TRBJ2-1; TRBD2 agrees at 9 bases. V shed 8 bases and J 5 bases; nucleotides not matched to a gene: 7. The germline gives CDR1 DFQATT, CDR2 SNEGSKA (reference sequence). There are 13 residues in the CDR3.

This clonotype was seen a handful of times. The chain recombines TRBV7-9 with TRBJ2-5; 7 nucleotides agree with TRBD1. The CDR3 consists of 16 residues. J lost 2 bases, V lost 5 bases, and 11 bases had no gene match. Germline V lookup: CDR1 SEHNR, CDR2 FQNEAQ (reference sequence). As DNA, the CDR3 is TGTGCCAGCAGCAGACCACCGGGCAGGGGGCAAGAGACCCAGTACTTC. This sequence encodes CASSRPPGRGQETQYF.

This clonotype was observed a few times. The chain has TRBV5-1 and TRBJ1-1; 9 bases are shared with TRBD1. The ends lost 6 bases at V and 4 bases at J; junction bases unmatched: 10. The length of the CDR3 is 15 residues. Germline V gives CDR1 SGHRS, CDR2 YFSETQ. CDR3 in amino acids: CASTYPGQGFTEAFF. The CDR3 DNA sequence: TGCGCCAGCACCTATCCAGGACAGGGGTTCACTGAAGCTTTCTTT.

On this clonotype: Sequence at one end of the junction differs from germline and may be a read error. The CDR3 protein is CASSFLTRGGTDAQYF. The CDR3 coding sequence is TGTGCCAGCAGCTTTCTGACCAGGGGTGGCACAGATGCGCAGTATTTT. The V and J genes are TRBV7-9 and TRBJ2-3, with D maybe TRBD1 (6 bases). CDR3 size: 16 residues. Per germline, CDR1 SEHNR and CDR2 FQNEAQ (reference sequence).

This clonotype has just a few counts. The genes are TRBV5-1 and TRBJ2-3; 13 nucleotides line up with TRBD2. Germline-derived CDR1 and CDR2 are SGHRS and YFSETQ. Germline trimming cut 4 bases from V and 0 bases from J; bases unmatched to any gene: 5. The CDR3 runs 17 residues. CDR3 bases: TGCGCCAGCAGCGCAAGGACTAGCGGGGGTAGCACAGATACGCAGTATTTT. Protein sequence: CASSARTSGGSTDTQYF.

The chain carries TRBV10-3 and TRBJ2-1, with TRBD2 identical over 10 bases. Germline V gene data show CDR1 as ENHRY and CDR2 as SYGVKD. The CDR3 runs to 17 residues. V shed 4 bases and J 3 bases; nucleotides not matched to a gene: 9. CDR3 sequence reads: CAISASPSGGHYNEQFF. CDR3 sequence (DNA): TGTGCCATCAGTGCCTCTCCTAGCGGGGGCCACTACAATGAGCAGTTCTTC.

The J gene is TRBJ1-5, the V gene TRBV9, with D possibly TRBD1 on 6 matching bases. Germline lookup yields CDR1 SGDLS and CDR2 YYNGEE. V shed 3 bases and J shed 0 bases, with 16 bases lying between them. The CDR3 loop spans 17 amino acids. The CDR3, as DNA: TGTGCCAGCAGCGAGCGACAGGCTCCTTATAGCAATCAGCCCCAGCATTTT. This codes for CASSERQAPYSNQPQHF.